This TCR beta chain comes out of a study of blood T cell repertoires in COVID-19. For the study at large: Sites in the United States, Italy and Spain provided acute and convalescent COVID-19 samples. PBMCs, B-cell-depleted T cells, or T cells provided the cDNA or gDNA that made up the material.

Authors' data handling: Using reference gene primer amplification, nucleated cell counts were estimated. Libraries were prepared by immunoSEQ multiplex PCR; TCRdb keeps only in-frame clonotypes and omits some of them. That table furnishes V, J and clone size, whereas the DNA furnished D and trimming. The table records under 250,000 clones, around 82% of them present only once. The ends were cut back, 0 bases at V and 8 bases at J, with 23 bases in the middle. The CDR3 is 17 amino acids. Germline-derived CDR1 and CDR2 are SGHRS and YFSETQ. The sequence came from a woman in her 70s with acute or convalescent COVID-19. The rearrangement uses TRBV5-1 and TRBJ1-2; possibly TRBD1 for D (5 bases). The sequenced material came from peripheral blood. The DNA for the CDR3 is TGCGCCAGCAGCTTGGAAGCGTCCACGGGCAGCCGGGGGGGCTACACCTTC. Its translation: CASSLEASTGSRGGYTF.